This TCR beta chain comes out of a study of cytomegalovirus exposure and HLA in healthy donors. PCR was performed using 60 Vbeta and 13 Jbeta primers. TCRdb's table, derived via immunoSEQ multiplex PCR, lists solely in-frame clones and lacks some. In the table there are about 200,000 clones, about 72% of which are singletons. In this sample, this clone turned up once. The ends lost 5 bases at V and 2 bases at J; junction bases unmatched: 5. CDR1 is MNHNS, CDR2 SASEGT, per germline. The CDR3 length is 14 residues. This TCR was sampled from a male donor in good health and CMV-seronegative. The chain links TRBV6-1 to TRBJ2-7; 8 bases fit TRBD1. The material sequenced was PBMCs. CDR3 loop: CASSPGQGTYEQYF. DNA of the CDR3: TGTGCCAGCAGTCCCGGACAGGGCACCTACGAGCAGTACTTC.